These 32 T cell receptor beta chains came from one sample sequenced in a study of graft-versus-host responses after intestinal transplantation (dated by TCRdb to 2020 to 2022). The library was produced with the immunoSEQ multiplex PCR assay. TCRdb limited this immuneACCESS table to in-frame rearrangements with V and J called. A share of clones is missing; checked studies link under half to unresolved V genes, and the rest is unexplained. This sample lists tens of thousands of clones; around 82% were detected once. The ten largest clones take up 0.93% of the sample. Their antigens remain unidentified. The sample's time point, from its label and the paper: cells obtained before transplantation from donor or recipient. Specimen: unstimulated CD8+ T cells sorted from spleen or lymph node cells, collected before transplant. Source of these receptors: a human donor who was the organ donor for an intestinal transplant.

This clone has only a few counts. The chain has TRBV7-6 and TRBJ2-2; D unclear. The V gene lost 2 bases and the J gene lost 1 base, with 5 bases spanning the gap. Germline CDR1 reads SGHVS; CDR2 reads FNYEAQ. The length of the CDR3 is 14 residues. CDR3 nucleotide sequence: TGTGCCAGCAGCTTACGTAGGAACACCGGGGAGCTGTTTTTT. Amino acids: CASSLRRNTGELFF.

The chain links TRBV13 to TRBJ2-5; 10 nucleotides align to TRBD1. The DNA end lines up better with TRBJ2-7; the J call may be wrong. The CDR3 runs 17 residues. Germline CDR1 PRHDT, CDR2 FYEKMQ (reference sequence). In nucleotides, the CDR3 is TGTGCCAGCAGCCCGGGACTGACCACGGGGACAGGGGCCGAGCAGTACTTC. The encoded protein is CASSPGLTTGTGAEQYF.

The chain employs TRBV28 and TRBJ1-6, with D perhaps matching TRBD1 (5 bases). V was trimmed by 5 bases and J by 4 bases, leaving 15 bases between them. CDR3 size: 16 residues. The germline V gene encodes CDR1 MDHEN and CDR2 SYDVKM. The CDR3 nucleotides are TGTGCCAGCAGTCACTCGACAGATCCTTATAATTCACCCCTCCACTTT. This encodes CASSHSTDPYNSPLHF.

This clone turned up a few times. The chain is built from TRBV4-1 and TRBJ2-5, with D hard to call. This CDR3 is built from 12 residues. The ends were cut back, 3 bases at V and 5 bases at J, with 7 bases in the middle. CDR1 is MGHRA and CDR2 is YSYEKL in the germline V gene. The CDR3 loop reads CASSQTPETQYF. The CDR3 nucleotides read TGCGCCAGCAGCCAGACACCGGAGACCCAGTACTTC.

This clone has more than one count but fewer than ten. The chain has TRBV7-5 and TRBJ1-2. TRBV7-5 is a pseudogene. This CDR3 has 21 amino acids. CDR3 amino acids: CVRSFPNKLPRTDGHLNGYTF. In DNA, the CDR3 is TGTGTCAGAAGCTTCCCCAACAAACTCCCACGGACCGACGGCCACCTGAATGGCTACACCTTC.

The V gene is TRBV7-6, the J gene TRBJ2-7; tentatively, D is TRBD1 (6 bases). Germline CDR1 is SGHVS and CDR2 is FNYEAQ. V dropped 5 bases and J dropped 3 bases, with 14 bases sitting between them. CDR3 length: 14 residues. In nucleotides, the CDR3 is TGTGCCAGCAGCCCAAGGACAGAGGGCTACGAGCAGTACTTC. It specifies CASSPRTEGYEQYF.

The chain recombines TRBV4-3 with TRBJ2-6; the D is unclear. CDR3 size: 14 residues. Germline loops: CDR1 LGHNA, CDR2 YSLEER. The ends were cut back, 3 bases at V and 1 base at J, with 4 bases in the middle. CDR3 residues: CASSHASGANVLTF. The CDR3 DNA reads as TGCGCCAGCAGCCATGCGTCTGGGGCCAACGTCCTGACTTTC.

This clone was seen a handful of times. V and J are TRBV10-2 and TRBJ2-7, with 9 nucleotides matching TRBD2. Germline lookup yields CDR1 WSHSY and CDR2 SAAADI. V dropped 0 bases and J dropped 2; count of bases not matched to a gene: 2. CDR3 length: 15 residues. The CDR3 region is CASSESGGGAYEQYF. CDR3 nucleotide sequence: TGCGCCAGCAGTGAGTCCGGCGGGGGGGCCTACGAGCAGTACTTC.

V and J are TRBV5-1 and TRBJ2-3; unclear D gene. Trimming took 4 bases from V and 2 from J, leaving 23 bases between them. CDR1 and CDR2 from the germline V gene are SGHRS and YFSETQ. This CDR3 has 18 residues. The CDR3 spells CASSPERTYRPFTDTQYF. The CDR3 coding sequence is TGCGCCAGCAGCCCCGAGAGGACCTACAGACCCTTCACAGATACGCAGTATTTT.

CDR3 sequence reads: CASSEINSAGDLQPQHF. DNA of the CDR3: TGCGCCAGCAGTGAGATTAATTCGGCAGGGGATTTACAGCCCCAGCATTTT. The chain carries TRBV10-2 and TRBJ1-5, with TRBD1 as a possible D gene (6 bases). Deletions cut 2 bases from V and 7 bases from J, with 21 bases between. This CDR3 spans 17 amino acids. Germline V CDR1 and CDR2: WSHSY, SAAADI.

The chain combines TRBV19 with TRBJ2-3; the D call may be TRBD1 or TRBD2 (5 bases each). V shed 6 bases and J shed 4 bases, with 8 bases lying between them. Germline lookup yields CDR1 LNHDA and CDR2 SQIVND (reference sequence). This CDR3 has 12 residues. CDR3 loop: CASRMGADTQYF. CDR3 DNA: TGTGCCAGTAGAATGGGGGCAGATACGCAGTATTTT.

This clone appeared a single time. The chain combines TRBV5-6 with TRBJ2-7; maybe TRBD1 (6 bases). Trimming cost V 5 bases and J 7 bases, with 13 bases left between them. The germline V gene has CDR1 SGHDT and CDR2 YYEEEE. The CDR3 totals 12 residues. The CDR3 bases are TGTGCCAGCAGACTGATTCAGGGGGAGCAGTACTTC. Its protein is CASRLIQGEQYF.

This rearrangement joins TRBV30 to TRBJ2-2; either TRBD1 or TRBD2 may fit D (5 bases each). This CDR3 has 13 amino acids. The V gene's germline CDR1 is GTSNPN and CDR2 SVGIG (reference sequence). The CDR3 reads CAGYGTSTGELFF. The CDR3 DNA reads TGTGCTGGTTACGGGACGAGCACCGGGGAGCTGTTTTTT. The full variable domain, in which reference TRBV30 and TRBJ2-2 provide the parts outside the CDR3, is SQTIHQWPATLVQPVGSPLSLECTVEGTSNPNLYWYRQAAGRGLQLLFYSVGIGQISSEVPQNLSASRPQDRQFILSSKKLLLSDSGFYLCAGYGTSTGELFFGEGSRLTVL.

The chain is built from TRBV5-6 and TRBJ1-2, with TRBD1 matching over 12 bases. V was clipped by 4 bases and J by 7 bases; unmatched bases: 5. The CDR3 has 14 residues. Germline lookup yields CDR1 SGHDT and CDR2 YYEEEE. In DNA form, the CDR3 reads TGTGCCAGCAGCCCGGGGACAGGGGGCTTTGGCTACACCTTC. As protein: CASSPGTGGFGYTF.

V gene TRBV2 combines with J gene TRBJ2-1; 8 nucleotides agree with TRBD2. Germline V gene sequence: CDR1 SNHLY, CDR2 FYNNEI. This CDR3 is 15 amino acids long. The V segment lost 4 bases and the J segment 9 bases; nucleotides outside the gene matches: 11. CDR3 nucleotides: TGTGCCAGCAGTGTAGCGGTAGCGGGAAAAACTGAGCAGTTCTTC. Its translation is CASSVAVAGKTEQFF.

V and J are TRBV9 and TRBJ1-1; 9 bases align to TRBD1. The V and J ends lost 7 bases and 4 bases, in that order; junction bases with no gene match: 5. The CDR3 is made up of 13 amino acids. Germline lookup yields CDR1 SGDLS and CDR2 YYNGEE. CDR3 residues: CASSRTGATEAFF. CDR3 coding DNA: TGTGCCAGCTCTCGGACAGGGGCCACTGAAGCTTTCTTT.

The gene calls are TRBV4-1 and TRBJ2-5; D is unresolved. Germline CDR1 reads MGHRA; CDR2 reads YSYEKL. V gave up 4 bases and J gave up 0 bases, with 21 bases separating them. This CDR3 is 18 amino acids long. The CDR3 nucleotides are TGCGCCAGCAGCCCGCCGTCGACTTCGGGTTTGTACCAAGAGACCCAGTACTTC. It yields the protein CASSPPSTSGLYQETQYF.

The rearrangement links TRBV30 to TRBJ1-5; D may be TRBD1 (6 bases). CDR3 size: 14 residues. Trimming removed 2 bases at V and 5 bases at J, with 13 bases between. The germline gives CDR1 GTSNPN, CDR2 SVGIG (reference sequence). CDR3 protein: CAWSPRTDYQPQHF. CDR3 bases: TGTGCCTGGAGTCCTCGGACAGATTATCAGCCCCAGCATTTT.

This clone was observed once. The chain uses TRBV27 and TRBJ1-2; 9 bases fit TRBD1. Per germline, CDR1 MNHEY and CDR2 SMNVEV (reference sequence). CDR3 length equals 14 residues. The trim removed 7 bases at V and 14 bases at J, leaving 17 bases unmatched. The CDR3 nucleotides read TGTGCCAGCACCTTCGGAGGGACAGGGAGAGCTCTGACCTTC. Protein sequence: CASTFGGTGRALTF.

This sequence joins TRBV4-1 and TRBJ2-7, with D tentatively TRBD2 (6 bases). V was shortened by 1 base and J by 4 bases, with 14 bases between the two germline ends. CDR1 MGHRA and CDR2 YSYEKL come from the germline V gene. CDR3 length: 15 residues. The CDR3 nucleotides are TGCGCCAGCAGCCAAGGTAGCGGACCTCTATACGAGCAGTACTTC. Translating gives CASSQGSGPLYEQYF.

This clone was seen a handful of times. V and J are TRBV13 and TRBJ2-3; 16 bases are a match to TRBD2. From germline, CDR1 is PRHDT and CDR2 FYEKMQ (reference sequence). The ends lost 3 bases at V and 1 base at J; junction bases unmatched: 1. CDR3 length: 17 residues. CDR3: CASSLGLAGGRTDTQYF. CDR3 coding DNA: TGTGCCAGCAGCTTGGGACTAGCGGGGGGGCGCACAGATACGCAGTATTTT.

The rearrangement joins TRBV7-6 to TRBJ2-7; 8 nucleotides align to TRBD2. This CDR3 region has 14 residues. V gave up 4 bases and J gave up 3 bases; unmatched junction bases: 5. Germline CDR1 SGHVS, CDR2 FNYEAQ. CDR3: CASSSLAEGYEQYF. The CDR3 nucleotides are TGTGCCAGCAGCTCACTAGCGGAGGGCTACGAGCAGTACTTC.

The chain recombines TRBV2 with TRBJ2-3; maybe TRBD1 (6 bases). Trimming took 7 bases from V and 1 from J, leaving 15 bases between them. CDR1 is SNHLY and CDR2 is FYNNEI in the germline V gene. CDR3 length equals 15 residues. The CDR3 nucleotides read TGTGCCAGCAAGCACAGGGAGCCTCGCACAGATACGCAGTATTTT. Encoded protein: CASKHREPRTDTQYF.

CDR3 protein: CASSTQGPEAFF. In DNA, the CDR3 is TGTGCCAGTAGTACACAGGGTCCTGAAGCTTTCTTT. The chain employs TRBV19 and TRBJ1-1, with a weak D call TRBD1 (6 bases). CDR3 size: 12 residues. The V gene's germline CDR1 is LNHDA and CDR2 SQIVND (reference sequence). V lost 4 bases and J lost 6, with 9 bases in between. The variable domain in full, with the rest retrieved from reference TRBV19 and TRBJ1-1, is DGGITQSPKYLFRKEGQNVTLSCEQNLNHDAMYWYRQDPGQGLRLIYYSQIVNDFQKGDIAEGYSVSREKKESFPLTVTSAQKNPTAFYLCASSTQGPEAFFGQGTRLTVV.

The rearrangement joins TRBV5-1 to TRBJ2-1; 8 bases line up with TRBD2. Looked up from germline, CDR1 is SGHRS and CDR2 is YFSETQ. Trimming took 7 bases from V and 0 from J; bases not matched to a gene: 3. This CDR3 contains 14 residues. CDR3 DNA: TGCGCCAGCCATAGCGGGACCTCCTACAATGAGCAGTTCTTC. It yields the protein CASHSGTSYNEQFF. The full variable domain, its missing parts supplied by reference TRBV5-1 and TRBJ2-1, is KAGVTQTPRYLIKTRGQQVTLSCSPISGHRSVSWYQQTPGQGLQFLFEYFSETQRNKGNFPGRFSGRQFSNSRSEMNVSTLELGDSALYLCASHSGTSYNEQFFGPGTRLTVL.

On this clone: A read error may account for a junction end that differs from germline. This chain links TRBV6-5 with TRBJ2-5; TRBD2 aligns across 13 bases. Germline V CDR1 and CDR2: MNHEY, SVGAGI. The CDR3 consists of 15 residues. CDR3 region: CASSSTSGGQEIQYF. The DNA of the CDR3 is TGTGCCAGCAGTTCGACTAGCGGGGGGCAAGAGATCCAGTACTTC.

This clone has more than one count but fewer than ten. Additional DNA sequences in this sample encode the identical CDR3. The rearrangement links TRBV27 to TRBJ1-2, with TRBD1 identical over 7 bases. The CDR3 runs to 13 residues. V gave up 3 bases and J gave up 2 bases; unmatched junction bases: 0. Germline-derived CDR1 and CDR2 are MNHEY and SMNVEV (reference sequence). CDR3 in DNA: TGTGCCAGCAGTTTGACAGGGAACTATGGCTACACCTTC. It specifies CASSLTGNYGYTF.

Remarks on this clone: Sequence at one end of the junction differs from germline and may be a read error. This sample includes further DNA sequences coding for the same CDR3. This chain connects TRBV6-1 to TRBJ2-7, with D possibly being TRBD2 (6 bases). CDR1 and CDR2 from the germline V gene are MNHNS and SASEGT. The CDR3 length is 18 residues. The CDR3 spells CASSEDGEASPWGYEQYF. The CDR3 nucleotides read TGCGCCAGCAGTGAGGACGGGGAGGCCAGCCCGTGGGGATACGAGCAGTACTTC.

The DNA of the CDR3 is TGTGCCAGTAGTATAGGGCGGGTCACTGAAGCTTTCTTT. Translating it yields CASSIGRVTEAFF. The rearrangement uses TRBV19 and TRBJ1-1; D is uncertain. This CDR3 spans 13 amino acids. Germline V gives CDR1 LNHDA, CDR2 SQIVND (reference sequence). The V gene lost 1 base and the J gene lost 4 bases, with 7 bases spanning the gap.

The genes are TRBV29-1 and TRBJ1-2, with 7 bases identical to TRBD1. After removal of 4 bases from V and 3 bases from J, the junction contained 5 bases not matched to a gene. CDR3 length: 13 amino acids. Per germline, CDR1 SQVTM and CDR2 ANQGSEA. DNA for the CDR3: TGCAGCGTTGTCACAGGGGAAGACTATGGCTACACCTTC. It is translated as CSVVTGEDYGYTF.

As to this clone: The same CDR3 also results from other DNA sequences found in this sample. The chain links TRBV5-1 to TRBJ2-7; D remains ambiguous. The CDR3 consists of 11 residues. Germline V lookup: CDR1 SGHRS, CDR2 YFSETQ. V shed 5 bases and J shed 2 bases, with 5 bases lying between them. The CDR3 protein is CASSLAYEQYF. CDR3 bases: TGCGCCAGCAGTCTCGCCTACGAGCAGTACTTC. Filled out from reference TRBV5-1 and TRBJ2-7, the complete variable domain reads KAGVTQTPRYLIKTRGQQVTLSCSPISGHRSVSWYQQTPGQGLQFLFEYFSETQRNKGNFPGRFSGRQFSNSRSEMNVSTLELGDSALYLCASSLAYEQYFGPGTRLTVT.

This clone was seen a few times. The chain carries TRBV27 and TRBJ2-1; TRBD2 matches at 8 bases. This CDR3 comprises 15 residues. V was clipped by 8 bases and J by 5 bases; unmatched bases: 11. Germline lookup yields CDR1 MNHEY and CDR2 SMNVEV (reference sequence). The DNA for the CDR3 is TGTGCCAGCCAGCTTAGCGGGAATCCCCACAATGAGCAGTTCTTC. Protein product: CASQLSGNPHNEQFF.